These 7 T cell receptor beta chains were all obtained from the same sample, sequenced in a study of PD-1 blockade in mismatch repair-deficient tumors. Sequencing used immunoSEQ multiplex PCR; TCRdb keeps in-frame clones, though not all of them. Of roughly 79,000 clones in the sample, 80% to 90% are singletons; the top ten hold about 6%. The sample consisted of peripheral blood, taken 44 weeks after starting pembrolizumab. The receptors here all came from an adult with mismatch repair-deficient cancer.

The table lists this clone with a few counts. The chain joins TRBV5-4 to TRBJ2-5; 11 bases are shared with TRBD2. Germline lookup yields CDR1 SGHNT and CDR2 YYREEE (reference sequence). The CDR3 is 18 amino acids. J was trimmed by 4 bases and V by 2 bases; bases with no gene match: 13. The CDR3 is CASSLGGNSGRAGETQYF. The DNA for the CDR3 is TGTGCCAGCAGCTTAGGTGGGAATAGCGGGAGGGCCGGAGAGACCCAGTACTTC.

The chain joins TRBV9 to TRBJ2-5, with D uncertain. The CDR3 runs to 14 residues. Germline CDR1 SGDLS, CDR2 YYNGEE. V lost 0 bases to trimming and J lost 2 bases, with 8 bases between them. The CDR3 nucleotides read TGTGCCAGCAGCGTAGAGTGGCAGCAAGAGACCCAGTACTTC. Protein: CASSVEWQQETQYF.

The chain has TRBV4-1 and TRBJ2-5; D may be TRBD1 (6 bases). The CDR3 loop spans 14 amino acids. Per the germline V gene, CDR1 is MGHRA and CDR2 is YSYEKL. The V gene lost 4 bases and the J gene lost 5 bases, with 14 bases spanning the gap. CDR3 in DNA: TGCGCCAGCAGCCTGCACGGGACACCCGAGACCCAGTACTTC. Translating gives CASSLHGTPETQYF.

This clone ranks as medium-sized (0.01 to 0.1%). The V call is TRBV7-9, the J call TRBJ2-7; unclear D gene. Germline V gives CDR1 SEHNR, CDR2 FQNEAQ (reference sequence). This CDR3 has 12 residues. The V and J ends lost 5 bases and 3 bases respectively, with 8 bases between them. The CDR3 region has the DNA TGTGCCAGCAGCCCGACGGACTACGAGCAGTACTTC. Translating it yields CASSPTDYEQYF.

This clone was picked up a small number of times. V and J are TRBV7-2 and TRBJ2-7; 15 nucleotides agree with TRBD2. Looked up from germline, CDR1 is SGHTA and CDR2 is FQGNSA. The CDR3 extends over 15 amino acids. With V trimmed by 8 bases and J by 0 bases, 2 bases remained unmatched. For the CDR3, the DNA is TGTGCCAGCGGGACTAGCGGGGGGAGCTCCTACGAGCAGTACTTC. Its protein product is CASGTSGGSSYEQYF.

The V and J genes are TRBV27 and TRBJ2-4; the match to TRBD2 covers 12 bases. The germline CDR1 and CDR2 sequences are MNHEY and SMNVEV (reference sequence). The CDR3 contains 16 residues. The junction had 7 bases not matched to a gene; V was cut back by 0 bases and J by 10 bases. The CDR3 coding sequence is TGTGCCAGCAGTTTATCTTCCGGGCTAGCGGGGGGGATTCAGTACTTC. It encodes CASSLSSGLAGGIQYF.

V and J are TRBV5-4 and TRBJ2-5; no clear D gene. The germline gives CDR1 SGHNT, CDR2 YYREEE (reference sequence). Trimming took 4 bases from V and 2 from J, leaving 6 bases between them. The CDR3 runs 12 residues. The CDR3 sequence is CASSNPQETQYF. The CDR3, as DNA: TGTGCCAGCAGCAACCCTCAAGAGACCCAGTACTTC.